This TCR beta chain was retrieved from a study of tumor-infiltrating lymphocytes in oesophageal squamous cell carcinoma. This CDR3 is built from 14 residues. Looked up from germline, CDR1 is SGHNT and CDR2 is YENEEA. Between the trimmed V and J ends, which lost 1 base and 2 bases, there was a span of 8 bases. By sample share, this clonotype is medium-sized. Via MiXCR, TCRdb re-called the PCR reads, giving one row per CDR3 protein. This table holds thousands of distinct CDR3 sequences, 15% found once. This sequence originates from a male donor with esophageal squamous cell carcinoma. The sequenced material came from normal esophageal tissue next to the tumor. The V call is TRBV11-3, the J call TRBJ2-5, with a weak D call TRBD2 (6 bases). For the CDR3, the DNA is TGTGCCAGCAGCTTAGCAGGGAGGCAAGAGACCCAGTACTTC. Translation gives CASSLAGRQETQYF. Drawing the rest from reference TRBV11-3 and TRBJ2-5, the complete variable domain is EAGVVQSPRYKIIEKKQPVAFWCNPISGHNTLYWYLQNLGQGPELLIRYENEEAVDDSQLPKDRFSAERLKGVDSTLKIQPAELGDSAVYLCASSLAGRQETQYFGPGTRLLVL.